Below, 7 T cell receptor beta chains from the same sample are listed, as sequenced in a study of shared clonotypes between healthy human individuals. Profiled with immunoSEQ multiplex PCR; TCRdb holds only in-frame clones, not every one. The sample has about 1 million clones, 65% to 75% seen once. The specimen was memory CD4+ T cells sorted from blood. Regarding subset: CD45RA-negative fraction. The receptors were sampled from a man in his late teens or twenties in good health.

This clone was seen a single time. Sequence at one end of the junction differs from germline and may be a read error. This sequence joins TRBV14 and TRBJ2-3, with TRBD2 matching over 9 bases. The CDR3 has 10 amino acids. Germline CDR1 reads SGHDN; CDR2 reads FVKESK. The CDR3 nucleotides are TGTGCCAGGATAGCGGGGGCTCTCTCTTTT. Translation gives CARIAGALSF.

This clone was seen many times. V gene TRBV7-9 combines with J gene TRBJ1-1, with D possibly TRBD1 on 6 matching bases. The germline CDR1 and CDR2 sequences are SEHNR and FQNEAQ (reference sequence). V was pared by 7 bases and J by 9 bases, with 15 bases between. The CDR3 covers 12 residues. CDR3 bases: TGTGCCAGCAACGAGTTACAGGGTAAAGCTTTCTTT. This codes for CASNELQGKAFF. Combining the CDR3 with reference TRBV7-9 and TRBJ1-1 gives the whole variable domain DTGVSQNPRHKITKRGQNVTFRCDPISEHNRLYWYRQTLGQGPEFLTYFQNEAQLEKSRLLSDRFSAERPKGSFSTLEIQRTEQGDSAMYLCASNELQGKAFFGQGTRLTVV.

Comments on this clone: Other DNA sequences from this sample encode an identical CDR3 as well. The J gene is TRBJ2-5, the V gene TRBV18; D uncertain. Germline lookup yields CDR1 KGHSH and CDR2 LQKENI. The CDR3 covers 11 residues. V lost 6 bases to trimming and J lost 3 bases, with 5 bases between them. CDR3: CASSPEETQYF. In DNA, the CDR3 is TGTGCCAGCTCGCCTGAAGAGACCCAGTACTTC.

V usage is TRBV13 and J usage is TRBJ1-1; D not certain. This CDR3 spans 15 amino acids. Trimming removed 1 base at V and 1 base at J, with 10 bases between. Germline CDR1 reads PRHDT; CDR2 reads FYEKMQ (reference sequence). CDR3 loop: CASSLDEFRNTEAFF. In DNA form, the CDR3 reads TGTGCCAGCAGCTTAGATGAGTTCAGGAACACTGAAGCTTTCTTT.

This clone was recorded many times. The genes are TRBV10-3 and TRBJ1-1, with D tentatively TRBD1 (5 bases). Germline CDR1 is ENHRY and CDR2 is SYGVKD. The CDR3 loop spans 13 amino acids. The V end was cut by 8 bases, the J end by 4 bases, with 14 bases between. This CDR3 reads CAIGAGSPTEAFF. The CDR3 nucleotides read TGTGCCATCGGGGCAGGCTCACCCACTGAAGCTTTCTTT.

The chain joins TRBV7-2 to TRBJ1-5, with D unresolved. Germline values: CDR1 SGHTA, CDR2 FQGNSA. Trimming stripped 5 bases from V and 3 bases from J, with 11 bases between. The CDR3 is 14 amino acids. The CDR3 spells CASSTYKANQPQHF. Here the CDR3 DNA reads TGTGCCAGCAGCACCTACAAGGCCAATCAGCCCCAGCATTTT.

As concerns this clone: Other nucleotide sequences in the sample specify the same CDR3. The rearrangement links TRBV7-9 to TRBJ2-5; D not certain. The V end was cut by 2 bases, the J end by 4 bases, with 5 bases between. CDR1 and CDR2 (germline): SEHNR, FQNEAQ (reference sequence). The CDR3 consists of 12 residues. CDR3 protein: CASSLSSETQYF. In DNA form, the CDR3 reads TGTGCCAGCAGCTTATCGTCAGAGACCCAGTACTTC.